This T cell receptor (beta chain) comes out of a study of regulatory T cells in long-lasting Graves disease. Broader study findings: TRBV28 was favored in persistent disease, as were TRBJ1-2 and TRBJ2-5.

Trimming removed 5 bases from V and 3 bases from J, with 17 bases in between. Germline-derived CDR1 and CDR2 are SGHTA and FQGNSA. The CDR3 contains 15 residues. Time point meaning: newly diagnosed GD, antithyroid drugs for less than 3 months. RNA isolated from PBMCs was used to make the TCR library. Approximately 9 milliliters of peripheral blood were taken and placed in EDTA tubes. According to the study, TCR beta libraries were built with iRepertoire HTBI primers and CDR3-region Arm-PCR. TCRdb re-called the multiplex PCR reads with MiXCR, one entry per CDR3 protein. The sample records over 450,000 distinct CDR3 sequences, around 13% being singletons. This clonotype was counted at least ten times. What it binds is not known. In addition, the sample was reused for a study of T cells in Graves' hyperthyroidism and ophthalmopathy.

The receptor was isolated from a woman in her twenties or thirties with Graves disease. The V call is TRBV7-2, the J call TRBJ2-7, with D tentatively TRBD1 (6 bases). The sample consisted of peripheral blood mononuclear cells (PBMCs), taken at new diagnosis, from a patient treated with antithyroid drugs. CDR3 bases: TGTGCCAGCAGCGACAGGAAGGTATTAAACTACGAGCAGTACTTC. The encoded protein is CASSDRKVLNYEQYF.